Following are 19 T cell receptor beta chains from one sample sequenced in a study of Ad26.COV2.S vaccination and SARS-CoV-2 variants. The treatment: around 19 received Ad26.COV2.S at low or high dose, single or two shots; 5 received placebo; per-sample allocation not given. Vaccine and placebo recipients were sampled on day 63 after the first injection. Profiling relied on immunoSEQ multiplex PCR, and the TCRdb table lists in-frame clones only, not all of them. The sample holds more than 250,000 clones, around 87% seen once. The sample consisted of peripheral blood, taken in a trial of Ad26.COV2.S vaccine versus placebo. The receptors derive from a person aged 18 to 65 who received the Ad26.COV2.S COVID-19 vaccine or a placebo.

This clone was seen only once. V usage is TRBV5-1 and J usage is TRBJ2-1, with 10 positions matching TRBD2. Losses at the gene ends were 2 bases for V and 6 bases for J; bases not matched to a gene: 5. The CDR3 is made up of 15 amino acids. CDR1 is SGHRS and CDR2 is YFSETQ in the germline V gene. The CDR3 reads CASSFLAGALNEQFF. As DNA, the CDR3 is TGCGCCAGCAGCTTTCTAGCGGGAGCCCTCAATGAGCAGTTCTTC.

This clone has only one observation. As DNA, the CDR3 is TGTGCCAGCAGGAGAGCGAACACTGAAGCTTTCTTT. This codes for CASRRANTEAFF. The chain couples TRBV11-2 to TRBJ1-1; D is uncertain. This CDR3 has 12 residues. The germline gives CDR1 SGHAT, CDR2 FQNNGV. Trimming pared 6 bases from V and 1 base from J, leaving 6 bases between.

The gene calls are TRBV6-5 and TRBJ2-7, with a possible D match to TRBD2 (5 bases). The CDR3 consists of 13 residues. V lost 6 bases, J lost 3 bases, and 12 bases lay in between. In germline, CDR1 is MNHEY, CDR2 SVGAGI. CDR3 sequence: CASSRGLIYEQYF. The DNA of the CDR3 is TGTGCCAGCAGCCGCGGACTGATCTACGAGCAGTACTTC.

CDR3 residues: CASSSREKNTEAFF. The DNA of the CDR3 is TGTGCCAGCAGCTCCAGGGAAAAGAACACTGAAGCTTTCTTT. The chain carries TRBV7-2 and TRBJ1-1; D perhaps matches TRBD1 (5 bases). The CDR3 contains 14 residues. The ends were cut back, 4 bases at V and 1 base at J, with 10 bases in the middle. Per the germline V gene, CDR1 is SGHTA and CDR2 is FQGNSA.

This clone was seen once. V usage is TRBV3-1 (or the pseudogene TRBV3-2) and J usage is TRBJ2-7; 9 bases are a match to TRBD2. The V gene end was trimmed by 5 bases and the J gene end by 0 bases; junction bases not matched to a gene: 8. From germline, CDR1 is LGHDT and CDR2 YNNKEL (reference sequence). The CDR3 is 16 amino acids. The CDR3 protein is CASSVGAGGSSYEQYF. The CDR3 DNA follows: TGTGCCAGCAGCGTGGGAGCGGGGGGCAGCTCCTACGAGCAGTACTTC.

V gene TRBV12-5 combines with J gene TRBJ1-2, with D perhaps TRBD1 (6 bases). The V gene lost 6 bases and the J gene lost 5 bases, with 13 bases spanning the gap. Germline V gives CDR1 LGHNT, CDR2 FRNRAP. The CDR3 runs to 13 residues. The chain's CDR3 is CASGSGVGYGYTF. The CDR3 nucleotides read TGTGCTAGTGGATCAGGGGTCGGGTATGGCTACACCTTC.

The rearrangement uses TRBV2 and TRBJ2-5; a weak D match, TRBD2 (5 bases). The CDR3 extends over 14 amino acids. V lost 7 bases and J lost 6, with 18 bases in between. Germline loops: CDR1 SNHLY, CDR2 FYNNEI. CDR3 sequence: CASIKRTNVQTQYF. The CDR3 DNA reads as TGTGCCAGCATTAAGCGGACGAACGTTCAGACCCAGTACTTC.

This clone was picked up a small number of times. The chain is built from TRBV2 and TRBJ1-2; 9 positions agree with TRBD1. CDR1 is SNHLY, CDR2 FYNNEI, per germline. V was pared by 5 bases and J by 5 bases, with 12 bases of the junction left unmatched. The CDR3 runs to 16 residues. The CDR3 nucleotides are TGTGCCAGCAGTCAACCGGGACAGGGAGGGGGTTATGGCTACACCTTC. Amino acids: CASSQPGQGGGYGYTF.

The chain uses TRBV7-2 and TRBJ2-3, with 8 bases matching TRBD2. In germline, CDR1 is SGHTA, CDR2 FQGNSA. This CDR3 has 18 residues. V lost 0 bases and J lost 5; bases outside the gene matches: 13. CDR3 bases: TGTGCCAGCAGCTTAGCCCCCATAGCAGCGGGGGCAATAGATACGCAGTATTTT. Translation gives CASSLAPIAAGAIDTQYF.

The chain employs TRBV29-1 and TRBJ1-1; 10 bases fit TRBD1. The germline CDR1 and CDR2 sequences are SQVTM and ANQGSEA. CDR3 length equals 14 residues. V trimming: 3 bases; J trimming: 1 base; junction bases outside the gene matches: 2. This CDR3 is CSVDRTGGNTEAFF. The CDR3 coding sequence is TGCAGCGTTGATAGGACAGGGGGGAACACTGAAGCTTTCTTT.

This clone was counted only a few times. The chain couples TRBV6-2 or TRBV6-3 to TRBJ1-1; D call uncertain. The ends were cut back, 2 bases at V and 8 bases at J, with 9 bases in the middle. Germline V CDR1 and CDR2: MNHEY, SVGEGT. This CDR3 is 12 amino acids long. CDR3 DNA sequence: TGTGCCAGCAGTTACCCACAACGGGAAGCTTTCTTT. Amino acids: CASSYPQREAFF.

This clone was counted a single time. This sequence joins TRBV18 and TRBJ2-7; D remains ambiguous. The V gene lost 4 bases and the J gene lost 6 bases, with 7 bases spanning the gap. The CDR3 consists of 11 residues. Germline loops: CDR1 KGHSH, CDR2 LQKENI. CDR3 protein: CASSRASEQYF. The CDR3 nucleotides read TGTGCCAGCTCACGCGCCTCCGAGCAGTACTTC.

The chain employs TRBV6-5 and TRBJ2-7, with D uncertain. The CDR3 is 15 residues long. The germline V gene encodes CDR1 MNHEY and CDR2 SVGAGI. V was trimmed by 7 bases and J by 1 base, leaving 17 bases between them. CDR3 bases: TGTGCCAGCACCCAAACTTGGGCCTCTTCCTACGAGCAGTACTTC. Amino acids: CASTQTWASSYEQYF.

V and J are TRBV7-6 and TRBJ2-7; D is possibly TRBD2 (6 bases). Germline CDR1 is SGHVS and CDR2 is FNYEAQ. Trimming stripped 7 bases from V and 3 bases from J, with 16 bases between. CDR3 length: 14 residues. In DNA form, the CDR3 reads TGTGCCAGCACCCCGGCGGGGCAGTTCTACGAGCAGTACTTC. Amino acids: CASTPAGQFYEQYF.

The CDR3 sequence is CASSLSSRGNTEAFF. The CDR3 coding sequence is TGTGCCAGCAGCTTATCGTCGAGGGGGAACACTGAAGCTTTCTTT. This chain connects TRBV5-4 to TRBJ1-1, with D possibly TRBD1 on 5 matching bases. With 2 bases removed from V and 1 base from J, the gap between germline ends came to 12 bases. CDR1 and CDR2 (germline): SGHNT, YYREEE (reference sequence). The CDR3 is 15 amino acids.

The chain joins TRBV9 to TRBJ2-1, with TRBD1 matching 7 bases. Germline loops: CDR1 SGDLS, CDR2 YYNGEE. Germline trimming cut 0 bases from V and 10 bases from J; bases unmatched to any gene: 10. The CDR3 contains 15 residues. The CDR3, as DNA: TGTGCCAGCAGCGTAGCTATTCACCCGGACAGGGAGCAGTTCTTC. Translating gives CASSVAIHPDREQFF.

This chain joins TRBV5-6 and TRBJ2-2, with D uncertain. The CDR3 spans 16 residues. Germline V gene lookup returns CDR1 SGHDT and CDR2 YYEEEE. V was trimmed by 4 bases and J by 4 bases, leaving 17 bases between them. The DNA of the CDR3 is TGTGCCAGCAGCCCCGGGTTGGGCGTGAGCACCGGGGAGCTGTTTTTT. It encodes CASSPGLGVSTGELFF.

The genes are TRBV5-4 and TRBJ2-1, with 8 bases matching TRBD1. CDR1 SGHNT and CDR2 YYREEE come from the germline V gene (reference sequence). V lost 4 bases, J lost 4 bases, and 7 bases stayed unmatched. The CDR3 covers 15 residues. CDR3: CASSPGTGLYNEQFF. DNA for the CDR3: TGTGCCAGCAGCCCCGGGACAGGACTATACAATGAGCAGTTCTTC.

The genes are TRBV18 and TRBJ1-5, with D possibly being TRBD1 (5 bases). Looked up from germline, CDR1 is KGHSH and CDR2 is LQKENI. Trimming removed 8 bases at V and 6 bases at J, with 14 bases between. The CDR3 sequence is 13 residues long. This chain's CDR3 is CASVDSEGQPQHF. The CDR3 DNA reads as TGTGCCAGCGTCGACAGTGAGGGTCAGCCCCAGCATTTT.